The clone carrying this TCR beta chain was observed once. This sample is part of a study of shared clonotypes between healthy human individuals. Germline assignment: CDR1 MNHEY and CDR2 SMNVEV (reference sequence). V lost 4 bases and J 1 base, leaving 11 bases between the germline ends. The CDR3 length is 15 residues. Data came from immunoSEQ multiplex PCR; TCRdb stores just in-frame clones and leaves some out. In the table there are approximately 640,000 clones, roughly 91% of which are singletons. Input material: memory CD8+ T cells from PBMCs. Subset noted: CD45RO+ cells pooled with CCR7-negative TemRA cells. The sequence was obtained from a man younger than 30 in good health. Some clones in this sample may be carry-over from other donors' samples. This chain joins TRBV27 and TRBJ1-5; no clear D. CDR3 sequence (DNA): TGTGCCAGCAGTTACTCGGTGCCGAGCAATCAGCCCCAGCATTTT. Protein sequence: CASSYSVPSNQPQHF.